This T cell receptor beta chain was documented in a study of T cell changes during pregnancy in multiple sclerosis. Trimming cost V 6 bases and J 0 bases, with 21 bases left between them. CDR1 is LGHNT, CDR2 FRNRAP, per germline. CDR3 length: 17 amino acids. Sequencing used immunoSEQ multiplex PCR; TCRdb keeps in-frame clones, though not all of them. The table lists 50,000 to 60,000 clones, about nine tenths of them singletons. The V call is TRBV12-5, the J call TRBJ2-7; a possible D gene is TRBD1 (6 bases). The sequencing used CD4+ T cells from peripheral blood mononuclear cells, collected in the second trimester of pregnancy. The receptor's source is a female donor with multiple sclerosis, enrolled in a pregnancy study. As DNA, the CDR3 is TGTGCTAGTGGCCCGACCCTCCAGGGGATACTCTCCTACGAGCAGTACTTC. Translating it yields CASGPTLQGILSYEQYF.